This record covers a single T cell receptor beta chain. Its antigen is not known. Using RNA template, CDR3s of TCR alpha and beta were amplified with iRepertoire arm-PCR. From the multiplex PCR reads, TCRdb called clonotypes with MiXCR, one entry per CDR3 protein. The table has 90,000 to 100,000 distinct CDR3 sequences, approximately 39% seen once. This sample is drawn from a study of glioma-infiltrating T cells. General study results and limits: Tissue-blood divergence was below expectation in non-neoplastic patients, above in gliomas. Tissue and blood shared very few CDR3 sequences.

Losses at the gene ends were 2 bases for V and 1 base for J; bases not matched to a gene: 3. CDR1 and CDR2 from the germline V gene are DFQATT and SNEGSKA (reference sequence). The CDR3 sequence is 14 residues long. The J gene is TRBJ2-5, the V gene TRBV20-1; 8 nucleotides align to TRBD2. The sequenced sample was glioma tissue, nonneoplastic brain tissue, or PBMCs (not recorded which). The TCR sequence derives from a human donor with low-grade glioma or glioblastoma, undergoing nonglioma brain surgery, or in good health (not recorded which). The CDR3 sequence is CSARTLAVQETQYF. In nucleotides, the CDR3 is TGCAGTGCTAGAACACTAGCGGTCCAAGAGACCCAGTACTTC.